This T cell receptor (beta chain) derives from a study of T cell repertoires in cytomegalovirus infection. Overall study context: Matching HLA type, along with CMV infection, was indicated by public TCR beta signatures. Study observations and caveats: It was HLA-C-restricted CMV-specific TCR beta clonotypes that dominated the response ex vivo. Carriers of CMV plus the relevant HLA were identified by cumulative public TCR beta family frequency.

TCRdb fed the reads into MiXCR, producing one record per CDR3 protein. The table lists approximately 240,000 distinct CDR3 sequences, 9% to 15% of them singletons. Trimming took 1 base from V and 4 from J, leaving 14 bases between them. The CDR3 has 15 amino acids. Looked up from germline, CDR1 is SGHTA and CDR2 is FQGNSA. This clonotype occurred many times. As yet, its antigen is unknown. Sequenced: PBMCs. The chain links TRBV7-2 to TRBJ2-7; tentatively, D is TRBD1 (7 bases). This clonotype was obtained from a human donor in good health (CMV status not recorded). Some clones in this sample may be carry-over from other donors' samples. The CDR3 region has the DNA TGTGCCAGCAGCTTAGTTTCCCAGGGGGGTTACGAGCAGTACTTC. Translation gives CASSLVSQGGYEQYF.